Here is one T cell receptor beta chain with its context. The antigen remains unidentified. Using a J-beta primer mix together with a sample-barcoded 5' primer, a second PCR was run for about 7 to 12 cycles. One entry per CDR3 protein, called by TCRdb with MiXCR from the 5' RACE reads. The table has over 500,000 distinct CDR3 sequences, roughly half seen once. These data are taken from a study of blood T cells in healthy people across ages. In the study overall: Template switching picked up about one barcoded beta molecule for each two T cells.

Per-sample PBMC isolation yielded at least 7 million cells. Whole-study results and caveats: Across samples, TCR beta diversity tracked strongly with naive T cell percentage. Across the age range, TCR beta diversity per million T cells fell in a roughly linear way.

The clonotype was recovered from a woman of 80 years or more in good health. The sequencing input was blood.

Written as DNA, the CDR3 is TGCAGCGTTGAAGGGCTAGAAGCGGGAGGATGGGAGCAGTACTTC. Amino acids: CSVEGLEAGGWEQYF. The gene calls are TRBV29-1 and TRBJ2-4; 9 bases are shared with TRBD2. J was trimmed by 13 bases and V by 1 base; bases with no gene match: 14. From germline, CDR1 is SQVTM and CDR2 ANQGSEA. The length of the CDR3 is 15 residues.